These 7 T cell receptor beta chains came from one sample sequenced in a study of multiple sclerosis patients with progressive multifocal leukoencephalopathy. The method was immunoSEQ multiplex PCR; TCRdb's version includes in-frame clones alone and lacks a portion of them. Of more than 25,000 clones listed, more than 75% are singletons. Time point meaning: before natalizumab initiation. Sequencing was done on a sample of PBMCs. The origin of the receptors is a human donor with multiple sclerosis.

CDR3 amino acids: CASSPGGAHYEQYF. The CDR3, as DNA: TGTGCCAGCAGCCCCGGGGGGGCCCACTACGAGCAGTACTTC. The rearrangement joins TRBV6-5 to TRBJ2-7; TRBD2 matches at 8 bases. J lost 3 bases, V lost 6 bases, and 7 bases had no gene match. CDR3 size: 14 residues. Germline CDR1 is MNHEY and CDR2 is SVGAGI.

The chain recombines TRBV11-3 with TRBJ2-5; 10 bases are shared with TRBD2. Germline values: CDR1 SGHNT, CDR2 YENEEA. V was clipped by 5 bases and J by 5 bases; unmatched bases: 5. The CDR3 is 14 residues long. In DNA, the CDR3 is TGTGCCAGCAGCCTAGCGGGGGTTCCGGAGACCCAGTACTTC. Its protein product is CASSLAGVPETQYF.

The chain links TRBV28 to TRBJ2-1, with D perhaps matching TRBD2 (7 bases). V was cut by 2 bases and J by 6 bases, with 14 bases left in between. This CDR3 has 15 residues. From germline, CDR1 is MDHEN and CDR2 SYDVKM. The CDR3 region is CASSLAGGPLNEQFF. The CDR3 DNA is TGTGCCAGCAGTTTAGCCGGGGGGCCCCTCAATGAGCAGTTCTTC.

The genes are TRBV5-1 and TRBJ2-1; D gene uncertain. CDR1 and CDR2 (germline): SGHRS, YFSETQ. The CDR3 covers 12 residues. The ends were cut back, 6 bases at V and 5 bases at J, with 9 bases in the middle. DNA of the CDR3: TGCGCCAGCAAGGATGGAGACAATGAGCAGTTCTTC. It encodes CASKDGDNEQFF.

The chain couples TRBV5-6 to TRBJ1-2; D gene ambiguous. V dropped 2 bases and J dropped 4 bases, with 6 bases sitting between them. CDR1 and CDR2 (germline): SGHDT, YYEEEE. CDR3 length: 12 amino acids. The CDR3 protein is CASSLDIYGYTF. The DNA of the CDR3 is TGTGCCAGCAGCTTAGACATCTATGGCTACACCTTC.

This clone was detected a few times. The J gene is TRBJ1-2, the V gene TRBV15, with 7 bases matching TRBD1. The CDR3 totals 16 residues. From germline, CDR1 is LNHNV and CDR2 YYDKDF (reference sequence). J gave up 7 bases and V 4 bases, and 15 bases lay outside the gene matches. The CDR3, as DNA: TGTGCCACCAGCACCACCAATCTACAGGGGAAGGGTGGCTACACCTTC. Translated: CATSTTNLQGKGGYTF.

V usage is TRBV7-9 and J usage is TRBJ1-1, with 7 nucleotides matching TRBD1. V lost 6 bases and J lost 14; bases outside the gene matches: 9. The CDR3 is 11 amino acids. The V gene's germline CDR1 is SEHNR and CDR2 FQNEAQ (reference sequence). As DNA, the CDR3 is TGTGCCAGCAGTACCGGGACAGTAGCGTTCTTT. This encodes CASSTGTVAFF.